The T cell receptor (beta chain) described here comes from a study of cytomegalovirus exposure and HLA in healthy donors. The CDR3 length is 11 residues. Germline loops: CDR1 SGHAT, CDR2 FQNNGV. Trimming took off 5 bases at V and 9 bases at J, with 8 bases between the two ends. A multiplex PCR was run with 60 Vbeta primers and 13 Jbeta primers. Repertoires were generated with immunoSEQ multiplex PCR, while TCRdb's copy carries only in-frame clones and drops some. The sample gives more than 100,000 clones, over 65% of which show up once; about 8.3% is in the top ten. Sequences were obtained from PBMCs. The V call is TRBV11-2, the J call TRBJ2-1; D might be TRBD2 (5 bases). The TCR comes from a middle-aged woman in good health and CMV-seropositive. The chain's CDR3 is CASSRTFEQFF. For the CDR3, the DNA is TGTGCCAGCAGCCGGACTTTTGAGCAGTTCTTC.